This TCR beta chain was obtained from a study of T-cell reconstitution after alpha-beta-depleted transplantation in children. This clonotype came up many times. CDR3 size: 16 residues. Looked up from germline, CDR1 is ENHRY and CDR2 is SYGVKD. J lost 2 bases, V lost 5 bases, and 6 bases had no gene match. For TCRbeta, the library was prepared with unique molecular identifiers. TCRdb ran MiXCR on the PCR reads and lists one entry per CDR3 protein. The profile shows 90,000 to 95,000 distinct CDR3 sequences, less than 15% of them singletons. The receptor's source is a human donor who donated a stem cell graft to a child with inherited bone marrow failure. This material consisted of PBMCs from the stem cell graft donor, taken from the stem cell graft. The chain recombines TRBV10-3 with TRBJ2-1; 10 bases match TRBD2. This chain's CDR3 is CAISRFSGRPYNEQFF. CDR3 DNA sequence: TGTGCCATCAGTAGGTTTAGCGGGAGGCCCTACAATGAGCAGTTCTTC.